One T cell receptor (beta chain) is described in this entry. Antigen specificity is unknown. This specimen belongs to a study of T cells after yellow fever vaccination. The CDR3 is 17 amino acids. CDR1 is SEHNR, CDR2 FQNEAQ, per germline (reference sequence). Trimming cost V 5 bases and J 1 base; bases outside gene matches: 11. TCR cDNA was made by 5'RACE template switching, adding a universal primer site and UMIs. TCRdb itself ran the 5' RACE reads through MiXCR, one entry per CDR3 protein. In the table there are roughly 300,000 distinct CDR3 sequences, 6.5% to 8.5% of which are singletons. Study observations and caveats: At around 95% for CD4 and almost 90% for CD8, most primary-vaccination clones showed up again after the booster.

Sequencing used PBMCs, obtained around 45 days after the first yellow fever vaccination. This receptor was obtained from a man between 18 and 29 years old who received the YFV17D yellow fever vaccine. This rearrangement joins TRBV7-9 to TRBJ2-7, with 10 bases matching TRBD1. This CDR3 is CASSILFGDRGSYEQYF. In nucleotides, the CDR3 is TGTGCCAGCAGCATCCTGTTCGGGGACAGGGGTTCCTACGAGCAGTACTTC.